Below are 22 T cell receptor beta chains sequenced from a single sample in a study of vaccination and CD4 T cells after COVID-19. Their specific antigens are unknown. Treatment in this sample: roughly nine-day PBMC culture with coronavirus spike peptide pools or control peptides (ViraFEST assay). Cultured CD4+ T cell DNA was sequenced using the Oncomine TCR Beta short-read assay. TCRdb processed the PCR reads anew with MiXCR; each CDR3 protein has one entry. This table holds 9,000 to 15,000 distinct CDR3 sequences, 35% to 55% found once. The source material was CD4+ T cells from blood, cultured in vitro. These receptor sequences come from a human donor who had recovered from COVID-19.

V and J are TRBV14 and TRBJ1-6; D call uncertain. V was clipped by 4 bases and J by 6 bases, with 16 bases between them. Germline V gene data show CDR1 as SGHDN and CDR2 as FVKESK. The CDR3 runs 16 residues. CDR3 loop: CASSRSIGLTNSPLHF. The DNA of the CDR3 is TGTGCCAGCAGCCGAAGTATCGGACTGACTAATTCACCCCTCCACTTT.

V gene TRBV7-8 combines with J gene TRBJ1-5, with D unresolved. Trimming cost V 3 bases and J 7 bases, with 13 bases left between them. The germline V gene has CDR1 SGHVS and CDR2 FQNEAQ. The CDR3 sequence is 14 residues long. This chain's CDR3 is CASSLVPEMQPQHF. CDR3 DNA: TGTGCCAGCAGCTTGGTTCCAGAGATGCAGCCCCAGCATTTT. The full variable domain, with the rest looked up from reference TRBV7-8 and TRBJ1-5, is GAGVSQSPRYKVAKRGQDVALRCDPISGHVSLFWYQQALGQGPEFLTYFQNEAQLDKSGLPSDRFFAERPEGSVSTLKIQRTQQEDSAVYLCASSLVPEMQPQHFGDGTRLSIL.

This clonotype has just a few counts. The chain couples TRBV12-3 or TRBV12-4 to TRBJ1-1; D is possibly TRBD1 (5 bases). Deletions cut 6 bases from V and 8 bases from J, with 10 bases between. The CDR3 runs to 11 residues. This CDR3 is CASRDRGEAFF. The CDR3 DNA reads as TGTGCCAGCAGAGACCGGGGCGAAGCTTTCTTT.

The chain couples TRBV6-1 to TRBJ2-2; 8 bases are shared with TRBD1. Germline CDR1 is MNHNS and CDR2 is SASEGT. The V segment lost 6 bases and the J segment 1 base; nucleotides outside the gene matches: 1. The CDR3 consists of 14 residues. The CDR3 here is CASRGQGNTGELFF. CDR3 coding DNA: TGTGCCAGCAGAGGACAGGGGAACACCGGGGAGCTGTTTTTT.

The chain joins TRBV18 to TRBJ1-1; 8 bases fit TRBD1. V shed 3 bases, J shed 5 bases, and the junction held 5 bases outside the gene matches. The germline V gene encodes CDR1 KGHSH and CDR2 LQKENI. The CDR3 length is 14 residues. The DNA for the CDR3 is TGTGCCAGCTCACCGGACAGGGCGGGTACTGAAGCTTTCTTT. It codes for CASSPDRAGTEAFF.

The chain links TRBV7-2 to TRBJ1-4; the D is unclear. Trimming stripped 11 bases from V and 5 bases from J, with 18 bases between. The CDR3 extends over 14 amino acids. Germline V gives CDR1 SGHTA, CDR2 FQGNSA. Written as DNA, the CDR3 is TGTGCCTCCTCCCCGCGGCTGAGGAATGAAAAACTGTTTTTT. It codes for CASSPRLRNEKLFF.

This clonotype is medium-sized (0.01 to 0.1%) by share. V gene TRBV7-2 combines with J gene TRBJ1-1; 9 nucleotides agree with TRBD1. This CDR3 has 14 residues. The J segment lost 6 bases and the V segment lost 6 bases, leaving 8 bases of the junction unmatched. The V gene's germline CDR1 is SGHTA and CDR2 FQGNSA. CDR3 coding DNA: TGTGCCAGCAGTTACGGACAGGGGTTCCCTGAAGCTTTCTTT. This codes for CASSYGQGFPEAFF.

The chain links TRBV9 to TRBJ1-1; D gene ambiguous. There are 14 residues in the CDR3. The germline V gene encodes CDR1 SGDLS and CDR2 YYNGEE. V gave up 3 bases and J gave up 0 bases, with 9 bases separating them. CDR3 residues: CASSGTAMNTEAFF. The CDR3 nucleotides are TGTGCCAGCAGCGGAACAGCGATGAACACTGAAGCTTTCTTT.

The chain couples TRBV5-5 to TRBJ1-2, with a possible D match to TRBD1 (6 bases). CDR1 and CDR2 from the germline V gene are SGHKS and YYEKEE (reference sequence). The CDR3 sequence is 13 residues long. V lost 3 bases to trimming and J lost 2 bases, with 8 bases between them. This CDR3 is CASSWDMNYGYTF. The CDR3 nucleotides are TGTGCCAGCAGCTGGGACATGAACTATGGCTACACCTTC.

The chain couples TRBV9 to TRBJ2-5; D might be TRBD1 (5 bases). The CDR3 has 14 residues. V gave up 0 bases and J gave up 4 bases, with 10 bases separating them. The V gene's germline CDR1 is SGDLS and CDR2 YYNGEE. The CDR3 is CASSVGGSGETQYF. CDR3 DNA sequence: TGTGCCAGCAGCGTAGGGGGCTCAGGAGAGACCCAGTACTTC.

The V and J genes are TRBV11-2 and TRBJ2-7; 7 positions match TRBD1. The CDR3 totals 15 residues. With 6 bases clipped from V and 5 bases from J, the junction kept 13 bases outside the gene matches. The germline V gene has CDR1 SGHAT and CDR2 FQNNGV. CDR3 region: CASRLLVDRDHEQYF. CDR3 DNA: TGTGCCAGCAGGTTATTAGTAGACAGGGACCACGAGCAGTACTTC.

The CDR3 DNA is TGTGCCTGGACCCCAGACAGGGGAAAATACGAGCAGTACTTC. Translating gives CAWTPDRGKYEQYF. The chain employs TRBV30 and TRBJ2-7; 8 nucleotides match TRBD1. V lost 4 bases to trimming and J lost 4 bases; unmatched junction nucleotides: 9. CDR3 length: 14 residues. Germline V gene sequence: CDR1 GTSNPN, CDR2 SVGIG (reference sequence).

This clonotype came up a few times. This chain joins TRBV7-6 and TRBJ2-1; D unclear. This CDR3 is 12 amino acids long. CDR1 is SGHVS and CDR2 is FNYEAQ in the germline V gene. V was trimmed by 2 bases and J by 8 bases, leaving 7 bases between them. CDR3 protein: CASSLQYDEQFF. The CDR3 nucleotides read TGTGCCAGCAGCTTACAGTACGATGAGCAGTTCTTC.

This chain joins TRBV12-3 or TRBV12-4 and TRBJ2-5; 8 bases line up with TRBD1. Unmatched junction bases numbered 7, after V lost 6 bases and J lost 1 base. CDR3 length: 15 amino acids. CDR3 protein: CASRSYGQGQETQYF. For the CDR3, the DNA is TGTGCCAGCAGAAGTTATGGACAGGGCCAAGAGACCCAGTACTTC.

There are a few counts of this clonotype. The chain joins TRBV5-1 to TRBJ2-5; 9 bases fit TRBD1. Germline V lookup: CDR1 SGHRS, CDR2 YFSETQ. The junction had 10 bases not matched to a gene; V was cut back by 3 bases and J by 7 bases. The CDR3 spans 15 residues. The CDR3 DNA reads TGCGCCAGCAGCTACGGACAGGGGATGGCCGGGACCCAGTACTTC. Its translation: CASSYGQGMAGTQYF.

This clonotype was seen more than once but under ten times. This sequence joins TRBV15 and TRBJ2-4; TRBD2 is a possible D gene (6 bases). CDR3 length equals 16 residues. Germline V CDR1 and CDR2: LNHNV, YYDKDF (reference sequence). V was trimmed by 0 bases and J by 3 bases, leaving 12 bases between them. Here the CDR3 reads CATSRDQGGDKNIQYF. CDR3 DNA sequence: TGTGCCACCAGCAGAGATCAAGGAGGGGACAAAAACATTCAGTACTTC.

V and J are TRBV30 and TRBJ2-5; 12 bases are shared with TRBD2. The CDR3 runs 16 residues. Trimming removed 1 base from V and 7 bases from J; junction bases left unmatched: 10. Germline lookup yields CDR1 GTSNPN and CDR2 SVGIG (reference sequence). CDR3 protein: CAWSGLAGEGFGTQYF. DNA of the CDR3: TGTGCCTGGAGTGGACTAGCGGGAGAGGGTTTTGGGACCCAGTACTTC.

This clonotype was seen more than once but under ten times. V and J are TRBV7-9 and TRBJ1-1; a possible D gene is TRBD1 (6 bases). Germline V CDR1 and CDR2: SEHNR, FQNEAQ (reference sequence). V lost 2 bases to trimming and J lost 0 bases, with 10 bases between them. CDR3 length: 15 amino acids. This CDR3 reads CASSLLTGMNTEAFF. CDR3 nucleotides: TGTGCCAGCAGCTTATTAACAGGGATGAACACTGAAGCTTTCTTT.

The V gene is TRBV7-8, the J gene TRBJ2-3; the D gene is possibly TRBD1 (6 bases). The ends were cut back, 5 bases at V and 5 bases at J, with 8 bases in the middle. Germline CDR1 and CDR2: SGHVS and FQNEAQ. This CDR3 contains 12 residues. Written as DNA, the CDR3 is TGTGCCAGCAGCGTGGGACAAGATACGCAGTATTTT. Translating gives CASSVGQDTQYF.

The chain joins TRBV11-2 to TRBJ1-1; weak D call: TRBD1 (6 bases). The CDR3 runs 13 residues. V was trimmed by 3 bases and J by 6 bases, leaving 11 bases between them. From germline, CDR1 is SGHAT and CDR2 FQNNGV. As DNA, the CDR3 is TGTGCCAGCAGCTTGACACAGGGATCTGAAGCTTTCTTT. Translating gives CASSLTQGSEAFF.

The chain recombines TRBV12-3 or TRBV12-4 with TRBJ1-5; 7 positions agree with TRBD1. The CDR3 extends over 16 amino acids. After removal of 5 bases from V and 2 bases from J, the junction contained 9 bases not matched to a gene. CDR3 nucleotide sequence: TGTGCCAGCAGTCCTAAGGACAGGCCAGGCAATCAGCCCCAGCATTTT. Translation: CASSPKDRPGNQPQHF.

This clonotype was observed a few times. The chain uses TRBV6-2 or TRBV6-3 and TRBJ1-6; the D gene is possibly TRBD1 (6 bases). The length of the CDR3 is 14 residues. Per germline, CDR1 MNHEY and CDR2 SVGEGT. The V and J ends lost 8 bases and 7 bases respectively, with 15 bases between them. Written as DNA, the CDR3 is TGTGCCAGCTGTCTAGGCGGGGGCAATTCACCCCTCCACTTT. This gives the protein CASCLGGGNSPLHF.